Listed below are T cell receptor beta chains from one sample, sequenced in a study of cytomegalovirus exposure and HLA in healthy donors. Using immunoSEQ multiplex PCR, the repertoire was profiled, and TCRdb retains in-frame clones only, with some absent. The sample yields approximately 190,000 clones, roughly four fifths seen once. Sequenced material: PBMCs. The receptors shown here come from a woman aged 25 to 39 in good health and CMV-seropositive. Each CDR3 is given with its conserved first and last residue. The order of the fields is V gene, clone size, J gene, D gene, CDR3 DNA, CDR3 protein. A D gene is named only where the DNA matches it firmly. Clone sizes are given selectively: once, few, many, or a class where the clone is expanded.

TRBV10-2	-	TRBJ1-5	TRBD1	TGCGCCAGCAGTTTCTCCTTAACAGGGGACCGTCAGCCCCAGCATTTT	CASSFSLTGDRQPQHF
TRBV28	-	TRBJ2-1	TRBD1	TGTGCCAGCAGTGGGACAGACGACTCCTACAATGAGCAGTTCTTC	CASSGTDDSYNEQFF
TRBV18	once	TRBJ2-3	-	TGTGCCAGCTCACCACCGTCTACGGATACGCAGTATTTT	CASSPPSTDTQYF
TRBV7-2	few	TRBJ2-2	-	TGTGCCAGCAGCGGCTCAGGCGACAGGCCCACCGGGGAGCTGTTTTTT	CASSGSGDRPTGELFF
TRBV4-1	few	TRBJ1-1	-	TGCGCCAGCAGCCAAGACCCGACACCGCCCTTCGAAGCTTTCTTT	CASSQDPTPPFEAFF
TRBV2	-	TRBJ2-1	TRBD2	TGTGCCAGCAGCGCGAGGACTAGCGGGATTAGTGAGCAGTTCTTC	CASSARTSGISEQFF
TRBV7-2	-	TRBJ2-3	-	TGTGCCAGCAGCTCGGCAGGGGTGGCAGATACGCAGTATTTT	CASSSAGVADTQYF
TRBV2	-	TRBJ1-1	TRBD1	TGTGCCAGCAGTCCGGGACAGTACGCTTTCTTT	CASSPGQYAFF
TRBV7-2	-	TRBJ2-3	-	TGTGCCAGCCGGCGGGACCCCTCCGGAGATACGCAGTATTTT	CASRRDPSGDTQYF
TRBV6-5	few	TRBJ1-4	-	TGTGCCAGCAGTCGGACAATCGGGGAAAAACTGTTTTTT	CASSRTIGEKLFF
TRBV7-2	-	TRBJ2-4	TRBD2	TGTGCCAGCAGCCCTGGCGGGGGGGCCAAAAACATTCAGTACTTC	CASSPGGGAKNIQYF
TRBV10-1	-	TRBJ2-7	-	TGCGCCAGCTGGACAGACTTCTCCTACGAGCAGTACTTC	CASWTDFSYEQYF
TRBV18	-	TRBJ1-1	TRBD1	TGTGCCAGCTCACCGTTGGGACAGGTCAACACTGAAGCTTTCTTT	CASSPLGQVNTEAFF
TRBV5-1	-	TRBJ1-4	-	TGCGCCAGCAGCTTGAACCAAGGAAGCGGAGAAAAACTGTTTTTT	CASSLNQGSGEKLFF
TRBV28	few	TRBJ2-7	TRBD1	TGTGCCAGCAGTCGGACAGGGCGCCCCCCCTACGAGCAGTACTTC	CASSRTGRPPYEQYF
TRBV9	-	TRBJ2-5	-	TGTGCCAGCAGCGTTACCGGGACACCCCAAGAGACCCAGTACTTC	CASSVTGTPQETQYF
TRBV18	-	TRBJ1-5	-	TGTGCCAGCTCGGACGGGGTGGGGAATCAGCCCCAGCATTTT	CASSDGVGNQPQHF
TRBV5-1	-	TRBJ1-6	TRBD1	TGCGCCAGCGCGACAGGGGGGAATTCACCCCTCCACTTT	CASATGGNSPLHF
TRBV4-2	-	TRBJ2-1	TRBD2	TGTGCCAGCAGCCAAAGGGAGGGTGACCCTGAGCAGTTCTTC	CASSQREGDPEQFF
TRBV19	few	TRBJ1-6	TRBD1	TGTGCCAGTAGTATAAGGTTATCCCCGGGACAGCAGAACCGTAATTCACCCCTCCACTTT	CASSIRLSPGQQNRNSPLHF
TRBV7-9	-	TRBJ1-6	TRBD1	TGTGCCAGCAGCTTAGCGGGGACAGGGAACTCACCCCTCCACTTT	CASSLAGTGNSPLHF
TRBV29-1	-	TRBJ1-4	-	TGCAGCGTTGATGTGGGGCTAGGGGAAAAACTGTTTTTT	CSVDVGLGEKLFF
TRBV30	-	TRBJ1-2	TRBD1	TGTGCCTGGATAGGACAGGGGGGCTATGGCTACACCTTC	CAWIGQGGYGYTF
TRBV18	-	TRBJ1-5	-	TGTGCCAGCTCACCCGCGGGAGGAGGTCAGCCCCAGCATTTT	CASSPAGGGQPQHF
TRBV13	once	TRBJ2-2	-	TGTGCCAGCGCTAGGGGGGGGCGCGTGTACACCGGGGAGCTGTTTTTT	CASARGGRVYTGELFF
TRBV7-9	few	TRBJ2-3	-	TGTGCCAGCAGCCCACAGGGAGCAGACACAGATACGCAGTATTTT	CASSPQGADTDTQYF
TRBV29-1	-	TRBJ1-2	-	TGCAGCGGGGTGGGGGGAGATGGCTACACCTTC	CSGVGGDGYTF
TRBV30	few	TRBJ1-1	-	TGTGCCTGGGGGACAATTAGAACTGAAGCTTTCTTT	CAWGTIRTEAFF
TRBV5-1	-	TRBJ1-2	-	TGCGCCAGCAGCTTAAACAGGGATATCGATGGCTACACCTTC	CASSLNRDIDGYTF
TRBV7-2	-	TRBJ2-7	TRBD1	TGTGCCAGCAGCTTAAGGACAGGGGGCGGGTACGAGCAGTACTTC	CASSLRTGGGYEQYF
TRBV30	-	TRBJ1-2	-	TGTGCCTGTGGGTTCGTCAGGGCGAACTATGGCTACACCTTC	CACGFVRANYGYTF
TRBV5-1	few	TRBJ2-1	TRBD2	TGCGCCAGCAGCTTGGCGGCTAGCGGGAATAGGGGTGAGCAGTTCTTC	CASSLAASGNRGEQFF
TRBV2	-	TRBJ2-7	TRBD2	TGTGCCAGCAGCTATTTAGCGGGAGTCGTAGCCGAGCAGTACTTC	CASSYLAGVVAEQYF
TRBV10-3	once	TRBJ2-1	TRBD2	TGTGCCATCAGTGATTCAGGGACTAGCGGGAGTCGGAGGAATGAGCAGTTCTTC	CAISDSGTSGSRRNEQFF
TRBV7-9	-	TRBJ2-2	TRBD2	TGTGCCAGCAGCCAGGGACTAGCGGGGTCCGGGGAGCTGTTTTTT	CASSQGLAGSGELFF
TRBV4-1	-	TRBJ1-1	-	TGCGCCAGCAGCCAAGATGCAGGCAGGGTGGTCACTGAAGCTTTCTTT	CASSQDAGRVVTEAFF
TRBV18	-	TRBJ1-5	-	TGTGCCAGCTCACACGACAGTAGCAATCAGCCCCAGCATTTT	CASSHDSSNQPQHF
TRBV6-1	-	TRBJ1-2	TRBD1	TGTGCCACCGAGACCCGGGACAGGGGTATTTATGGCTACACCTTC	CATETRDRGIYGYTF
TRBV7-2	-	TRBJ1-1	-	TGTGCCAGCAGCCCCAACAGGAACACTGAAGCTTTCTTT	CASSPNRNTEAFF
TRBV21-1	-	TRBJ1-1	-	TGTGCCAGCAGCGAAGGGACAGGGCGTGTAGAAACTGAAGCTTTCTTT	CASSEGTGRVETEAFF
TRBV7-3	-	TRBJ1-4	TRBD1	TGTGCCAGCAGCCTGACAGGGAGGATGGATGAAAAACTGTTTTTT	CASSLTGRMDEKLFF